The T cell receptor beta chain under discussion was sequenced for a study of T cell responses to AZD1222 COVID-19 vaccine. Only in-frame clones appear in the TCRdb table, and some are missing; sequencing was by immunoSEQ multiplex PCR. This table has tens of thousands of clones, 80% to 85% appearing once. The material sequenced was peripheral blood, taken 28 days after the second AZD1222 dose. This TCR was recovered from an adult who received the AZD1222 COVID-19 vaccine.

The CDR3 is CASSIQGTYGYTF. The DNA of the CDR3 is TGTGCCAGTAGTATTCAGGGGACCTATGGCTACACCTTC. The J gene is TRBJ1-2, the V gene TRBV19, with D possibly being TRBD1 (6 bases). Germline V gene sequence: CDR1 LNHDA, CDR2 SQIVND (reference sequence). The V and J ends lost 3 bases and 4 bases respectively, with 9 bases between them. The CDR3 is 13 amino acids.